Shown below are 11 T cell receptor beta chains from a single sample sequenced in a study of T cells in tuberculosis. Sorting used thawed, overnight-rested PBMC stained with anti-CD3, a viability dye and GMM-loaded CD1B tetramer. CD1B tetramers were loaded with Rhodococcus equi-derived C32 glucose monomycolate. Assay: immunoSEQ multiplex PCR; the TCRdb copy retains only in-frame clones and omits some. The table shows 60,000 or so clones, with 81% occurring only once. Material: CD1b-GMM tetramer-negative cells sorted from PBMCs. These receptors were obtained from an adult woman with latent tuberculosis.

The chain's CDR3 is CASRGTGRNNSPLHF. DNA of the CDR3: TGTGCCAGCAGAGGGACAGGGAGGAATAATTCACCCCTCCACTTT. The chain couples TRBV25-1 to TRBJ1-6, with 9 bases that match TRBD1. V dropped 6 bases and J dropped 5; count of bases not matched to a gene: 5. Germline V lookup: CDR1 MGHDK, CDR2 SYGVNS. The CDR3 length is 15 residues. Supplemented by reference TRBV25-1 and TRBJ1-6, the full variable domain reads EADIYQTPRYLVIGTGKKITLECSQTMGHDKMYWYQQDPGMELHLIHYSYGVNSTEKGDLSSESTVSRIRTEHFPLTLESARPSHTSQYLCASRGTGRNNSPLHFGNGTRLTVT.

CDR3 region: CASSPTGNYGYTF. In DNA, the CDR3 is TGTGCCAGCAGCCCAACAGGGAACTATGGCTACACCTTC. This chain links TRBV7-9 with TRBJ1-2, with a weak D call TRBD1 (6 bases). CDR1 and CDR2 from the germline V gene are SEHNR and FQNEAQ (reference sequence). Trimming took off 5 bases at V and 2 bases at J, with 9 bases between the two ends. The CDR3 has 13 amino acids. Complete variable domain (other parts from reference TRBV7-9 and TRBJ1-2): DTGVSQNPRHKITKRGQNVTFRCDPISEHNRLYWYRQTLGQGPEFLTYFQNEAQLEKSRLLSDRFSAERPKGSFSTLEIQRTEQGDSAMYLCASSPTGNYGYTFGSGTRLTVV.

This sequence joins TRBV6-5 and TRBJ2-3; TRBD1 agrees at 7 bases. With 6 bases clipped from V and 2 bases from J, the junction kept 8 bases outside the gene matches. Germline values: CDR1 MNHEY, CDR2 SVGAGI. The CDR3 has 15 residues. DNA for the CDR3: TGTGCCAGCAGCCGCCTAGGGGGCCTCACAGATACGCAGTATTTT. Encoded protein: CASSRLGGLTDTQYF.

The gene calls are TRBV5-6 and TRBJ2-3; tentatively, D is TRBD2 (6 bases). This CDR3 has 16 residues. Germline V gives CDR1 SGHDT, CDR2 YYEEEE. Trimming removed 0 bases at V and 6 bases at J, with 17 bases between. In DNA form, the CDR3 reads TGTGCCAGCAGCTTGGCTCCTAGCGTCCAAGGGGATACGCAGTATTTT. This translates into CASSLAPSVQGDTQYF.

V usage is TRBV19 and J usage is TRBJ1-1; D may be TRBD1 (6 bases). Trimming pared 6 bases from V and 1 base from J, leaving 15 bases between. The CDR3 spans 15 residues. Looked up from germline, CDR1 is LNHDA and CDR2 is SQIVND (reference sequence). Written as DNA, the CDR3 is TGTGCCAGTAGCGCTATCGGACAGAGGAACACTGAAGCTTTCTTT. Encoded protein: CASSAIGQRNTEAFF.

This sequence joins TRBV28 and TRBJ1-5; perhaps TRBD1 as D (6 bases). The CDR3 extends over 17 amino acids. CDR1 and CDR2 from the germline V gene are MDHEN and SYDVKM. V was pared by 2 bases and J by 2 bases, with 16 bases between. CDR3 nucleotide sequence: TGTGCCAGCAGTTTAACCACAGGGTTCCTGGGCAATCAGCCCCAGCATTTT. This codes for CASSLTTGFLGNQPQHF.

Judged by abundance, this clone is medium-sized. The rearrangement uses TRBV4-1 and TRBJ1-6; the match to TRBD1 covers 8 bases. V dropped 0 bases and J dropped 6; count of bases not matched to a gene: 10. The CDR3 runs to 18 residues. Per germline, CDR1 MGHRA and CDR2 YSYEKL. The DNA for the CDR3 is TGCGCCAGCAGCCAAGAGGCCCGACAGGGGCTAGTTAATTCACCCCTCCACTTT. Amino acids: CASSQEARQGLVNSPLHF.

The rearrangement uses TRBV18 and TRBJ2-7; TRBD2 might be the D (5 bases). The germline CDR1 and CDR2 sequences are KGHSH and LQKENI. Trimming stripped 3 bases from V and 5 bases from J, with 14 bases between. The CDR3 is 14 amino acids. This CDR3 reads CASSPGGLFHEQYF. The CDR3 coding sequence is TGTGCCAGCTCACCGGGCGGACTGTTCCACGAGCAGTACTTC.

This clone was detected only once. V is TRBV4-2 and J is TRBJ2-3, with TRBD2 identical over 7 bases. The CDR3 totals 17 residues. Unmatched junction bases numbered 6, after V lost 0 bases and J lost 0 bases. CDR1 and CDR2 from the germline V gene are LGHNA and YNFKEQ. CDR3 amino acids: CASSQEGAGSSTDTQYF. CDR3 nucleotides: TGTGCCAGCAGCCAAGAGGGAGCGGGGTCTAGCACAGATACGCAGTATTTT.

In its sample, this clone was seen a few times. The rearrangement uses TRBV5-1 and TRBJ1-5, with 8 bases fitting TRBD1. V trimming: 5 bases; J trimming: 4 bases; junction bases outside the gene matches: 8. CDR3 size: 15 residues. Germline V gene data show CDR1 as SGHRS and CDR2 as YFSETQ. The CDR3 DNA follows: TGCGCCAGCAGGCAGGGGGCCGACGGAAATCAGCCCCAGCATTTT. Protein: CASRQGADGNQPQHF. Full variable domain (remainder filled in from reference TRBV5-1 and TRBJ1-5): KAGVTQTPRYLIKTRGQQVTLSCSPISGHRSVSWYQQTPGQGLQFLFEYFSETQRNKGNFPGRFSGRQFSNSRSEMNVSTLELGDSALYLCASRQGADGNQPQHFGDGTRLSIL.

This sequence joins TRBV7-7 and TRBJ2-1; TRBD2 is a possible D gene (6 bases). V lost 1 base to trimming and J lost 8 bases, with 9 bases between them. CDR1 and CDR2 from the germline V gene are SSHAT and FNYEAQ (reference sequence). CDR3 length: 13 residues. Written as DNA, the CDR3 is TGTGCCAGCAGCTTAGGTGGAGGGCATGAGCAGTTCTTC. It yields the protein CASSLGGGHEQFF.